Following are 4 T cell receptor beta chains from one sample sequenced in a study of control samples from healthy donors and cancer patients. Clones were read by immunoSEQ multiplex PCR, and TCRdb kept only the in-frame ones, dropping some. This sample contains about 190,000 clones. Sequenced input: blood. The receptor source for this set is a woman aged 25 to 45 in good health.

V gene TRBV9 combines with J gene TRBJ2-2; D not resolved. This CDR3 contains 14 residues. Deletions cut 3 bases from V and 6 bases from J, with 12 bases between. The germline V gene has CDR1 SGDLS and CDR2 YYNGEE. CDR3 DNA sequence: TGTGCCAGCAGCGAGGTTTTGGTAGCCGGGGAGCTGTTTTTT. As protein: CASSEVLVAGELFF.

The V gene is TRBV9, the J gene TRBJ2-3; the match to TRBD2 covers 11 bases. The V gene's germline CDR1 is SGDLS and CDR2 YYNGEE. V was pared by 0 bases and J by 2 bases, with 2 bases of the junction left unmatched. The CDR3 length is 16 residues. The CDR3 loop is CASSVGLAGNTDTQYF. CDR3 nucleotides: TGTGCCAGCAGCGTAGGACTAGCGGGAAACACAGATACGCAGTATTTT. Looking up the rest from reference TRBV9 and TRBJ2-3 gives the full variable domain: DSGVTQTPKHLITATGQRVTLRCSPRSGDLSVYWYQQSLDQGLQFLIQYYNGEERAKGNILERFSAQQFPDLHSELNLSSLELGDSALYFCASSVGLAGNTDTQYFGPGTRLTVL.

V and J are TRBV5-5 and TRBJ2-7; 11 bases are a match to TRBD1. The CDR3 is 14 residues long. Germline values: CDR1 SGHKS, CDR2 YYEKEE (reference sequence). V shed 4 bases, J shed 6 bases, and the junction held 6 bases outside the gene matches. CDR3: CASSTGQGAREQYF. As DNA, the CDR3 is TGTGCCAGCAGCACCGGACAGGGGGCTCGCGAGCAGTACTTC.

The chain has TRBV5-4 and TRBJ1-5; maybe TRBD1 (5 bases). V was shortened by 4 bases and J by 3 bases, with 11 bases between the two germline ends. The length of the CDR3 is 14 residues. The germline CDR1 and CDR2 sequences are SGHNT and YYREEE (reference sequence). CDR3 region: CASSLDSNNQPQHF. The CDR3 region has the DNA TGTGCCAGCAGCCTCGACAGTAACAATCAGCCCCAGCATTTT. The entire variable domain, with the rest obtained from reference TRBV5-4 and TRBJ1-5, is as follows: ETGVTQSPTHLIKTRGQQVTLRCSSQSGHNTVSWYQQALGQGPQFIFQYYREEENGRGNFPPRFSGLQFPNYSSELNVNALELDDSALYLCASSLDSNNQPQHFGDGTRLSIL.